The 31 T cell receptor beta chains below come from one sample, sequenced in a study of siplizumab effects on memory and regulatory T cells. Using immunoSEQ multiplex PCR, the repertoire was profiled, and TCRdb retains in-frame clones only, with some absent. The sample has about 100,000 clones, roughly 92% seen once; the top ten hold 0.62%. The sequenced material came from Tregs sorted from blood. The receptors stem from a human donor in good health.

The V gene is TRBV19, the J gene TRBJ2-3, with D tentatively TRBD1 or TRBD2 (5 bases each). With 4 bases removed from V and 5 bases from J, the gap between germline ends came to 13 bases. Germline CDR1 and CDR2: LNHDA and SQIVND (reference sequence). CDR3 length: 14 amino acids. Here the CDR3 DNA reads TGTGCCAGTAGTAGCTACCAGGGAGTAGATACGCAGTATTTT. Residues: CASSSYQGVDTQYF. Looking up the rest from reference TRBV19 and TRBJ2-3 gives the full variable domain: DGGITQSPKYLFRKEGQNVTLSCEQNLNHDAMYWYRQDPGQGLRLIYYSQIVNDFQKGDIAEGYSVSREKKESFPLTVTSAQKNPTAFYLCASSSYQGVDTQYFGPGTRLTVL.

The rearrangement joins TRBV19 to TRBJ2-1; D is unclear. Germline V CDR1 and CDR2: LNHDA, SQIVND (reference sequence). V lost 3 bases, J lost 2 bases, and 5 bases lay in between. The CDR3 runs 13 residues. In DNA form, the CDR3 reads TGTGCCAGTAGTATTGGGCCCTACAATGAGCAGTTCTTC. The encoded protein is CASSIGPYNEQFF.

The chain couples TRBV7-9 to TRBJ2-7; 8 bases agree with TRBD2. V shed 1 base, J shed 5 bases, and the junction held 4 bases outside the gene matches. The CDR3 consists of 14 residues. CDR1 is SEHNR and CDR2 is FQNEAQ in the germline V gene (reference sequence). The chain's CDR3 is CASSLGLAKNEQYF. CDR3 nucleotide sequence: TGTGCCAGCAGCTTAGGACTAGCGAAAAACGAGCAGTACTTC.

The CDR3 nucleotides are TGCGCCAGCAGCCCCGACTGGAACACAGATACGCAGTATTTT. This codes for CASSPDWNTDTQYF. The rearrangement joins TRBV4-3 to TRBJ2-3, with no clear D. CDR3 length: 14 residues. Trimming shortened V by 4 bases and J by 2 bases, and 10 bases separated the two germline ends. Germline lookup yields CDR1 LGHNA and CDR2 YSLEER.

V is TRBV7-2 and J is TRBJ2-7; no definite D call. From germline, CDR1 is SGHTA and CDR2 FQGNSA. V lost 4 bases to trimming and J lost 0 bases, with 7 bases between them. CDR3 size: 13 residues. CDR3 nucleotide sequence: TGTGCCAGCAGCTCCCTAAACTCCTACGAGCAGTACTTC. Translated: CASSSLNSYEQYF.

This clone was observed a single time. This chain connects TRBV2 to TRBJ2-3; D gene ambiguous. The CDR3 is made up of 17 amino acids. Germline V CDR1 and CDR2: SNHLY, FYNNEI. The V and J ends lost 3 bases and 1 base respectively, with 17 bases between them. The CDR3, as DNA: TGTGCCAGCAGTGAGTGGGGTTCCAGCAGACGCACAGATACGCAGTATTTT. Its protein is CASSEWGSSRRTDTQYF.

The rearrangement links TRBV30 to TRBJ2-7, with D possibly being TRBD2 (5 bases). The CDR3 spans 17 residues. The V end was cut by 2 bases, the J end by 0 bases, with 20 bases between. Germline CDR1 and CDR2: GTSNPN and SVGIG (reference sequence). The CDR3 DNA reads as TGTGCCTGGAGTTACGGAGCGGTCGCACGTAGCTCCTACGAGCAGTACTTC. Encoded protein: CAWSYGAVARSSYEQYF.

V usage is TRBV5-8 and J usage is TRBJ2-1; unclear D gene. Germline V gene lookup returns CDR1 SGHTS and CDR2 YDEGEE. The CDR3 is made up of 15 amino acids. Trimming took 0 bases from V and 0 from J, leaving 7 bases between them. The CDR3 here is CASSLAARSYNEQFF. The CDR3 nucleotides read TGTGCCAGCAGCTTGGCGGCGCGCTCCTACAATGAGCAGTTCTTC.

This chain uses TRBV5-1 with TRBJ1-2; TRBD1 agrees at 9 bases. There are 14 residues in the CDR3. The V segment lost 2 bases and the J segment 6 bases; nucleotides outside the gene matches: 5. Germline V gene sequence: CDR1 SGHRS, CDR2 YFSETQ. This CDR3 is CASSLQGARNGYTF. The CDR3 nucleotides read TGCGCCAGCAGCTTACAGGGGGCGCGGAATGGCTACACCTTC. Variable domain in full (rest from reference TRBV5-1 and TRBJ1-2): KAGVTQTPRYLIKTRGQQVTLSCSPISGHRSVSWYQQTPGQGLQFLFEYFSETQRNKGNFPGRFSGRQFSNSRSEMNVSTLELGDSALYLCASSLQGARNGYTFGSGTRLTVV.

The V call is TRBV12-2, the J call TRBJ1-2; the table's D gene call, TRBD1, was not cross checked with the DNA. TRBV12-2 is a documented pseudogene. The CDR3 has 18 residues. The CDR3 DNA reads as TGTGCAAGTCGCTTAATCTTGGGACAGGGGGCCCGATGGTATGGCTACACCTTC. Its protein is CASRLILGQGARWYGYTF.

In this sample, this clone turned up a few times. This rearrangement joins TRBV29-1 to TRBJ1-1, with 8 nucleotides matching TRBD1. The CDR3 extends over 15 amino acids. V shed 5 bases and J 3 bases; nucleotides not matched to a gene: 11. Germline values: CDR1 SQVTM, CDR2 ANQGSEA. The CDR3 sequence is CSVPGQGWEDTEAFF. CDR3 DNA: TGCAGCGTTCCTGGACAGGGCTGGGAGGACACTGAAGCTTTCTTT. Drawing the rest from reference TRBV29-1 and TRBJ1-1, the complete variable domain is SAVISQKPSRDICQRGTSLTIQCQVDSQVTMMFWYRQQPGQSLTLIATANQGSEATYESGFVIDKFPISRPNLTFSTLTVSNMSPEDSSIYLCSVPGQGWEDTEAFFGQGTRLTVV.

J is TRBJ2-7 and V is TRBV28; D perhaps matches TRBD2 (5 bases). The CDR3 loop spans 11 amino acids. Germline V lookup: CDR1 MDHEN, CDR2 SYDVKM. The V end lost 6 bases, the J end lost 7 bases, and 10 bases lay between the germline ends. The CDR3: CASSTAAEQYF. DNA for the CDR3: TGTGCCAGCAGCACAGCGGCGGAGCAGTACTTC.

The V call is TRBV19, the J call TRBJ2-5, with D uncertain. The CDR3 has 14 amino acids. V was pared by 0 bases and J by 6 bases, with 11 bases between. CDR1 and CDR2 from the germline V gene are LNHDA and SQIVND (reference sequence). The DNA of the CDR3 is TGTGCCAGTAGTATAGAAGGCCTGAGGCAGACCCAGTACTTC. Its translation is CASSIEGLRQTQYF.

The chain uses TRBV6-6 and TRBJ1-1; D unresolved. Trimming took 2 bases from V and 4 from J, leaving 8 bases between them. Germline CDR1 is MNHNY and CDR2 is SVGAGI (reference sequence). The CDR3 length is 13 residues. Here the CDR3 reads CASSYPYATEAFF. In nucleotides, the CDR3 is TGTGCCAGCAGTTACCCCTACGCCACTGAAGCTTTCTTT.

Comments on this clone: This CDR3 is also generated by other DNA sequences in the sample. This chain connects TRBV15 to TRBJ1-1; 8 nucleotides match TRBD1. This CDR3 contains 15 residues. Per germline, CDR1 LNHNV and CDR2 YYDKDF (reference sequence). The DNA for the CDR3 is TGTGCTACCTCCACGTCAGGGGGCCTCGTCACTGAAGCTTTCTTT. This codes for CATSTSGGLVTEAFF.

Only a few counts were recorded for this clone. The chain recombines TRBV5-6 with TRBJ1-1; 7 bases match TRBD1. The CDR3 loop spans 11 amino acids. V lost 3 bases and J lost 11; bases outside the gene matches: 4. The germline V gene encodes CDR1 SGHDT and CDR2 YYEEEE. The CDR3 loop reads CASSWDSEAFF. In DNA form, the CDR3 reads TGTGCCAGCAGCTGGGACAGTGAGGCTTTCTTT.

The chain has TRBV7-2 and TRBJ2-1; TRBD2 might be the D (6 bases). V lost 2 bases and J lost 6, with 11 bases in between. The CDR3 has 14 residues. Germline values: CDR1 SGHTA, CDR2 FQGNSA. The CDR3 protein is CASSLQEGSNEQFF. The CDR3 DNA sequence: TGTGCCAGCAGCTTACAGGAGGGGAGCAATGAGCAGTTCTTC.

This rearrangement joins TRBV5-1 to TRBJ1-1; TRBD1 might be the D (6 bases). This CDR3 is 14 amino acids long. V lost 2 bases, J lost 7 bases, and 15 bases lay in between. CDR1 is SGHRS and CDR2 is YFSETQ in the germline V gene. The CDR3 region has the DNA TGCGCCAGCAGCTTCGGTCAGGGGCGTTATGAAGCTTTCTTT. Amino acids: CASSFGQGRYEAFF.

CDR3 loop: CASSPRDSNSYEQYF. Here the CDR3 DNA reads TGCGCCAGCAGCCCCCGGGACAGCAACTCCTACGAGCAGTACTTC. The chain is built from TRBV5-1 and TRBJ2-7; TRBD1 matches 7 bases. The CDR3 sequence is 15 residues long. Germline V gives CDR1 SGHRS, CDR2 YFSETQ. Germline trimming cut 4 bases from V and 0 bases from J; bases unmatched to any gene: 7.

The genes are TRBV6-6 and TRBJ1-1; no clear D. The V gene's germline CDR1 is MNHNY and CDR2 SVGAGI (reference sequence). The CDR3 extends over 14 amino acids. V lost 7 bases, J lost 6 bases, and 18 bases lay in between. The CDR3 bases are TGTGCCAGCACCCCCCCCTATAGGGAAGCTGAAGCTTTCTTT. It encodes CASTPPYREAEAFF.

The CDR3 DNA reads as TGTGCCAGTAAGATCGGGACAGGAGCAACTAATGAAAAACTGTTTTTT. Its translation is CASKIGTGATNEKLFF. The genes are TRBV19 and TRBJ1-4; TRBD1 aligns across 8 bases. In germline, CDR1 is LNHDA, CDR2 SQIVND (reference sequence). V lost 7 bases, J lost 0 bases, and 7 bases stayed unmatched. The CDR3 spans 16 residues.

The chain links TRBV19 to TRBJ1-2, with D perhaps matching TRBD1 (5 bases). The germline CDR1 and CDR2 sequences are LNHDA and SQIVND (reference sequence). Trimming shortened V by 7 bases and J by 4 bases, and 25 bases separated the two germline ends. CDR3 length: 17 amino acids. In nucleotides, the CDR3 is TGTGCCAGTACTCCGGCCTGGTCGAGGGGCAGAGGCTATGGCTACACCTTC. Translation: CASTPAWSRGRGYGYTF. The complete variable domain, with remaining parts taken from reference TRBV19 and TRBJ1-2, reads DGGITQSPKYLFRKEGQNVTLSCEQNLNHDAMYWYRQDPGQGLRLIYYSQIVNDFQKGDIAEGYSVSREKKESFPLTVTSAQKNPTAFYLCASTPAWSRGRGYGYTFGSGTRLTVV.

A note on this clone: The junction departs from the called germline gene at one end, perhaps through a read error. The chain uses TRBV28 and TRBJ2-3, with 8 positions matching TRBD2. The length of the CDR3 is 14 residues. The V gene's germline CDR1 is MDHEN and CDR2 SYDVKM. The CDR3 here is CASRPLAGTDTQYF. The CDR3, as DNA: TGTGCTAGCAGGCCACTAGCGGGCACAGATACGCAGTATTTT.

The chain employs TRBV4-1 and TRBJ2-1, with D uncertain. Trimming stripped 1 base from V and 6 bases from J, with 7 bases between. CDR3 size: 13 residues. The germline gives CDR1 MGHRA, CDR2 YSYEKL. This CDR3 is CASSQARANEQFF. The CDR3 DNA reads TGCGCCAGCAGCCAAGCTAGGGCCAATGAGCAGTTCTTC.

V usage is TRBV5-1 and J usage is TRBJ2-1, with TRBD2 identical over 9 bases. The J segment lost 2 bases and the V segment lost 4 bases, leaving 10 bases of the junction unmatched. Per the germline V gene, CDR1 is SGHRS and CDR2 is YFSETQ. The CDR3 totals 17 residues. The CDR3 DNA reads as TGCGCCAGCAGCCCAAACGTCCGACTAGCGGCCTACAATGAGCAGTTCTTC. Its protein is CASSPNVRLAAYNEQFF.

The chain employs TRBV7-8 and TRBJ2-1, with 8 bases identical to TRBD2. CDR1 and CDR2 (germline): SGHVS, FQNEAQ. The CDR3 length is 16 residues. The J segment lost 9 bases and the V segment lost 5 bases, leaving 15 bases of the junction unmatched. The CDR3 nucleotides are TGTGCCAGCAGCCATCCATCCGGGACTAGGTTTGGTGAGCAGTTCTTC. Translating gives CASSHPSGTRFGEQFF.

The rearrangement joins TRBV5-4 to TRBJ1-4; weak D call: TRBD1 (6 bases). V was pared by 2 bases and J by 3 bases, with 8 bases between. CDR3 length: 14 amino acids. Germline CDR1 and CDR2: SGHNT and YYREEE (reference sequence). CDR3 sequence reads: CASSLGQPNEKLFF. The CDR3 DNA is TGTGCCAGCAGCTTAGGACAGCCTAATGAAAAACTGTTTTTT.

This chain links TRBV7-9 with TRBJ1-6; 9 bases line up with TRBD1. The J segment lost 7 bases and the V segment lost 5 bases, leaving 9 bases of the junction unmatched. The length of the CDR3 is 16 residues. Germline V CDR1 and CDR2: SEHNR, FQNEAQ (reference sequence). CDR3 in amino acids: CASSDHAGTGNSPLHF. For the CDR3, the DNA is TGTGCCAGCAGCGATCATGCCGGGACAGGGAATTCACCCCTCCACTTT. Based on the CDR3 plus reference TRBV7-9 and TRBJ1-6, the full variable domain is DTGVSQNPRHKITKRGQNVTFRCDPISEHNRLYWYRQTLGQGPEFLTYFQNEAQLEKSRLLSDRFSAERPKGSFSTLEIQRTEQGDSAMYLCASSDHAGTGNSPLHFGNGTRLTVT.

This chain connects TRBV6-5 to TRBJ2-1; TRBD2 aligns across 14 bases. There are 16 residues in the CDR3. The V gene end was trimmed by 4 bases and the J gene end by 7 bases; junction bases not matched to a gene: 6. The germline CDR1 and CDR2 sequences are MNHEY and SVGAGI. The CDR3 coding sequence is TGTGCCAGCAGTTGGTCGACTAGCGGGGGGGCTAATGAGCAGTTCTTC. Its protein product is CASSWSTSGGANEQFF.

The chain carries TRBV7-9 and TRBJ1-2; D unresolved. V shed 1 base and J shed 8 bases, with 17 bases lying between them. The germline V gene has CDR1 SEHNR and CDR2 FQNEAQ (reference sequence). CDR3 length: 15 residues. CDR3 DNA: TGTGCCAGCAGCTTAGAGCACGGCAGCCTGGCGGGCTACACCTTC. Translated: CASSLEHGSLAGYTF.

The chain recombines TRBV10-1 with TRBJ2-4, with D unresolved. Trimming removed 2 bases at V and 0 bases at J, with 5 bases between. Germline-derived CDR1 and CDR2 are WNHNN and SYGVQD (reference sequence). CDR3 length: 14 residues. CDR3 amino acids: CASSESLAKNIQYF. The CDR3 coding sequence is TGCGCCAGCAGTGAGAGTTTAGCCAAAAACATTCAGTACTTC.